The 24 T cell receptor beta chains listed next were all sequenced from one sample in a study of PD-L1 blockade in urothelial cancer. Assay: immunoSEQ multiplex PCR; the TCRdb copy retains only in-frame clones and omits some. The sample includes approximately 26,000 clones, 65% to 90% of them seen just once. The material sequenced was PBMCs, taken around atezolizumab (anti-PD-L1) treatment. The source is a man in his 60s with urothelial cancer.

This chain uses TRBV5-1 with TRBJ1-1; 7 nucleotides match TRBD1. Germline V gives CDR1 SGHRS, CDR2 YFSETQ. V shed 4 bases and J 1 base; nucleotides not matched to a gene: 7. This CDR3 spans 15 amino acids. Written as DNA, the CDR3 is TGCGCCAGCAGCGACGACAGGGTCGGGAACACTGAAGCTTTCTTT. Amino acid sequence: CASSDDRVGNTEAFF.

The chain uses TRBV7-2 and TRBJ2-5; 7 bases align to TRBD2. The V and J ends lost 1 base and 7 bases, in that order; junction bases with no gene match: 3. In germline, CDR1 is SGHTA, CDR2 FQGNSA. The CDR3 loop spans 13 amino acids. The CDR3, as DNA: TGTGCCAGCAGCTTAGAGGGGAGGGGGACCCAGTACTTC. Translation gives CASSLEGRGTQYF.

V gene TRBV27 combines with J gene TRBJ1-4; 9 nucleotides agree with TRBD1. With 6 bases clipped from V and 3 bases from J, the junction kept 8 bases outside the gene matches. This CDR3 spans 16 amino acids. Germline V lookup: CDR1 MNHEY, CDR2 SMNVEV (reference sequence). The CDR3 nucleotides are TGTGCCAGCAGAGGGACAGGGAGAATTTCTAATGAAAAACTGTTTTTT. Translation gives CASRGTGRISNEKLFF.

The CDR3 DNA reads as TGTGCCAGCAGCTGGACTAGCGGGAGGCACTCCTACAATGAGCAGTTCTTC. This encodes CASSWTSGRHSYNEQFF. This chain uses TRBV6-4 with TRBJ2-1; 14 nucleotides line up with TRBD2. V lost 6 bases to trimming and J lost 0 bases; unmatched junction nucleotides: 4. This CDR3 is 17 amino acids long. Per germline, CDR1 MRHNA and CDR2 SNTAGT.

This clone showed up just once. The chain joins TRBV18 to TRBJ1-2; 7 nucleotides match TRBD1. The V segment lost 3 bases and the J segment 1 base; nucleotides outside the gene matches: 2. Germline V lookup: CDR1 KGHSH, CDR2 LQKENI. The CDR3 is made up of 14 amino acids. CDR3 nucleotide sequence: TGTGCCAGCTCACCGGGGACAGTTAACTATGGCTACACCTTC. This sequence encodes CASSPGTVNYGYTF.

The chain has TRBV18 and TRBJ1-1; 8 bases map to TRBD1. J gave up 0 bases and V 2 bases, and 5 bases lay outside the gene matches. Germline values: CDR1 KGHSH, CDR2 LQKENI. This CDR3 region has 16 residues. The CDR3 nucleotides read TGTGCCAGCTCACCAAGGGACAGGAACATGAACACTGAAGCTTTCTTT. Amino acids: CASSPRDRNMNTEAFF.

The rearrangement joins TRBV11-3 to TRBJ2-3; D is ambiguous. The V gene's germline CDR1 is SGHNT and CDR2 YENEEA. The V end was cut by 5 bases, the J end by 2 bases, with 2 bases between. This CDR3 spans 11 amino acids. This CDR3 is CASSLTDTQYF. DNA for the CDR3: TGTGCCAGCAGCCTCACAGATACGCAGTATTTT.

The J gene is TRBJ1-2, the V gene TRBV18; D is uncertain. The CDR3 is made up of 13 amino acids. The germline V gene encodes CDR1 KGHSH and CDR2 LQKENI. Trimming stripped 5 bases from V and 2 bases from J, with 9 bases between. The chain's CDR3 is CASSGSGNYGYTF. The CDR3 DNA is TGTGCCAGCTCAGGCTCAGGAAACTATGGCTACACCTTC.

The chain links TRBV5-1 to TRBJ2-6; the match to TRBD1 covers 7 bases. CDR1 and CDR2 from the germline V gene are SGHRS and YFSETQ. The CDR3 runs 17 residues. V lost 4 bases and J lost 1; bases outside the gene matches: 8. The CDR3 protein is CASSPLSQGSGANVLTF. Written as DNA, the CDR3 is TGCGCCAGCAGCCCGTTATCACAGGGGTCTGGGGCCAACGTCCTGACTTTC.

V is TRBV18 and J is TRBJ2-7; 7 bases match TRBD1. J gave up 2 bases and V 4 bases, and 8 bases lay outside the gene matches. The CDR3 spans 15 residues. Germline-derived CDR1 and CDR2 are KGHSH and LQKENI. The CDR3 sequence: CASSLETGTTYEQYF. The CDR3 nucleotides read TGTGCCAGCTCACTCGAGACAGGGACGACCTACGAGCAGTACTTC.

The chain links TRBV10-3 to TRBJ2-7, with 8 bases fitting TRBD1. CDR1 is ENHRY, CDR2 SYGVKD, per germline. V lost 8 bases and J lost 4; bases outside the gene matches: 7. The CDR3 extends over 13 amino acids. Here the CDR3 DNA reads TGTGCCATCGGCCGGGACAGGCAATACGAGCAGTACTTC. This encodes CAIGRDRQYEQYF.

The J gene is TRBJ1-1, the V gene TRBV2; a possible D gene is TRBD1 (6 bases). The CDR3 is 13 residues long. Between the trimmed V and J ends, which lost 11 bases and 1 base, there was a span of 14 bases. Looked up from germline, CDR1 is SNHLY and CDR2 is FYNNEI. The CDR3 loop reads CAVTRTANTEAFF. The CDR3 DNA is TGTGCCGTCACCCGGACAGCGAACACTGAAGCTTTCTTT.

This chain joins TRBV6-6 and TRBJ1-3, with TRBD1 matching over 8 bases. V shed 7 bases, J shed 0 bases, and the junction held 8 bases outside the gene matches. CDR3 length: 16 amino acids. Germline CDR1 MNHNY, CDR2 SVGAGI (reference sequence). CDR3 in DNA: TGTGCCAGCACCGGACAGGGAGAGCACTCTGGAAACACCATATATTTT. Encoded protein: CASTGQGEHSGNTIYF.

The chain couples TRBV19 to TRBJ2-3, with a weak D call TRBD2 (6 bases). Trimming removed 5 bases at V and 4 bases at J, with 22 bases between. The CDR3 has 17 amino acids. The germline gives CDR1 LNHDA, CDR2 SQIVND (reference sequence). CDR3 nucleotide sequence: TGTGCCAGTAGTCCCTCCCCGAGACTAGGTACAGCAGATACGCAGTATTTT. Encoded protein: CASSPSPRLGTADTQYF.

The CDR3 DNA reads TGTGCCAGCAGCTTACACCTCAAGGAGGGGTTAAGTGGCTACACCTTC. As protein: CASSLHLKEGLSGYTF. This sequence joins TRBV11-2 and TRBJ1-2, with D possibly TRBD1 on 5 matching bases. Germline V lookup: CDR1 SGHAT, CDR2 FQNNGV. CDR3 size: 16 residues. Trimming pared 2 bases from V and 7 bases from J, leaving 20 bases between.

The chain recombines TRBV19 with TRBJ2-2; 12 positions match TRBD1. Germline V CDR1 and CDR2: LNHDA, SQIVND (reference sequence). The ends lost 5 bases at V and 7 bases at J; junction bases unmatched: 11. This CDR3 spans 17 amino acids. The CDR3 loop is CASSPGTGGRGGGELFF. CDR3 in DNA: TGTGCCAGTAGTCCCGGGACAGGGGGCCGAGGCGGCGGGGAGCTGTTTTTT.

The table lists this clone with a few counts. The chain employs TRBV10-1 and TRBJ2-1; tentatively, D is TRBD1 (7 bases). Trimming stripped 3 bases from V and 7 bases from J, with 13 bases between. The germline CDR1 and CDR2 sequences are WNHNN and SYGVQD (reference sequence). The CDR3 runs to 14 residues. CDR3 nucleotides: TGCGCCAGCAGTGACCTCCAGGGGGGTAATGAGCAGTTCTTC. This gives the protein CASSDLQGGNEQFF.

The CDR3 DNA sequence: TGTGCCAGCAGCCCAGCGCCACTCCCAGAGACCCAGTACTTC. This translates into CASSPAPLPETQYF. This rearrangement joins TRBV14 to TRBJ2-5, with D unclear. From germline, CDR1 is SGHDN and CDR2 FVKESK. The CDR3 has 14 residues. V lost 4 bases, J lost 4 bases, and 13 bases lay in between.

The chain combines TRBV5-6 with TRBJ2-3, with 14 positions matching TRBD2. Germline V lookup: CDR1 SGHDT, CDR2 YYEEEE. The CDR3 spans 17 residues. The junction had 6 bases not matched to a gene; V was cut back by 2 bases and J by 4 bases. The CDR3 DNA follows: TGTGCCAGCAGCTTAGGGACTAGCGGGAGCTCACCAGATACGCAGTATTTT. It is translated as CASSLGTSGSSPDTQYF. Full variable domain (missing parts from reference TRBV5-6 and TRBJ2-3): DAGVTQSPTHLIKTRGQQVTLRCSPKSGHDTVSWYQQALGQGPQFIFQYYEEEERQRGNFPDRFSGHQFPNYSSELNVNALLLGDSALYLCASSLGTSGSSPDTQYFGPGTRLTVL.

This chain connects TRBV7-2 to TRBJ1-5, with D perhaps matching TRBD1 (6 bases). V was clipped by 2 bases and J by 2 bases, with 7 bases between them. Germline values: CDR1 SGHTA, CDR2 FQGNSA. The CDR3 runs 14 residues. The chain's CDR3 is CASSLYRGNQPQHF. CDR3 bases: TGTGCCAGCAGCTTATACAGGGGCAATCAGCCCCAGCATTTT.

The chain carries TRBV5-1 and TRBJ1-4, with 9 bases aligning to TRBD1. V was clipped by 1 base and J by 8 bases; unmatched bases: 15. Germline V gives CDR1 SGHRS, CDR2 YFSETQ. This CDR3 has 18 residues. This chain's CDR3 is CASSLTGQGASVREKLFF. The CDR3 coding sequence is TGCGCCAGCAGCTTGACGGGACAGGGCGCATCGGTGAGAGAAAAACTGTTTTTT.

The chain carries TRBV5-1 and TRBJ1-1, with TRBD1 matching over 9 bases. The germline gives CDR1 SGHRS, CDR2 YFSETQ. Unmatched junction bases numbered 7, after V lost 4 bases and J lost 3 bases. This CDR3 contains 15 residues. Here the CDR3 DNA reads TGCGCCAGCAGCAGGCGGACAGGGGCGGACACTGAAGCTTTCTTT. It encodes CASSRRTGADTEAFF. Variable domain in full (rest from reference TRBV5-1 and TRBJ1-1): KAGVTQTPRYLIKTRGQQVTLSCSPISGHRSVSWYQQTPGQGLQFLFEYFSETQRNKGNFPGRFSGRQFSNSRSEMNVSTLELGDSALYLCASSRRTGADTEAFFGQGTRLTVV.

The CDR3 nucleotides read TGTGCCAGCAGCTCCCAGGGGGCGCGGGGCAATCAGCCCCAGCATTTT. Translated, it gives CASSSQGARGNQPQHF. The chain joins TRBV5-5 to TRBJ1-5, with 8 bases identical to TRBD1. The CDR3 consists of 16 residues. Trimming at V came to 3 bases and at J to 2 bases, leaving 7 bases not matched to a gene. Germline V lookup: CDR1 SGHKS, CDR2 YYEKEE (reference sequence).

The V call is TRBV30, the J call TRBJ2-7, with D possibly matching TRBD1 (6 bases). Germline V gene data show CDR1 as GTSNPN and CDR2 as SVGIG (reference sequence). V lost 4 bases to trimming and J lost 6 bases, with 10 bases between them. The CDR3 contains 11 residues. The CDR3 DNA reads TGTGCCTGGAACAGGGCCCTCGAGCAGTACTTC. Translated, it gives CAWNRALEQYF.